Detailed here is one T cell receptor (beta chain). Its antigen is unidentified. This record belongs to a study of T cells after posttransplantation cyclophosphamide. Whole-study findings and limits: Tissue-infiltrating T cells from skin or gut overlapped little with blood T cells. Donor CD8+ memory clones often dominated recipient blood repertoires at later times. Recipient CMV seropositivity and CMV reactivation strongly tracked TRB clonality.

The germline gives CDR1 SGHDN, CDR2 FVKESK. The ends were cut back, 2 bases at V and 0 bases at J, with 13 bases in the middle. The CDR3 extends over 16 amino acids. Profiling relied on immunoSEQ multiplex PCR, and the TCRdb table lists in-frame clones only, not all of them. This table holds 10,000 to 15,000 clones, about 80% found once. The receptor was isolated from a man between 45 and 60 years old in good health, CMV-negative, and a related stem cell transplant donor. The chain employs TRBV14 and TRBJ1-1; a possible D gene is TRBD1 (6 bases). Sample: memory CD4+ T cells sorted from PBMCs. This chain's CDR3 is CASSQLSDSLNTEAFF. The DNA of the CDR3 is TGTGCCAGCAGCCAACTGTCGGACAGTCTGAACACTGAAGCTTTCTTT.